The 32 T cell receptor beta chains below all came from one sample that was sequenced in a study of cytomegalovirus exposure and HLA in healthy donors. The primer mix had 60 Vbeta and 13 Jbeta primers. Libraries were prepared by immunoSEQ multiplex PCR; TCRdb keeps only in-frame clonotypes and omits some of them. The data contain roughly 160,000 clones, roughly 80% of them seen just once; the ten biggest clones take up more than 7%. Specimen: PBMCs. Receptors originate from a male donor in good health and CMV-seropositive.

V usage is TRBV10-2 and J usage is TRBJ1-3, with D maybe TRBD1 (5 bases). The CDR3 sequence is 17 residues long. The germline gives CDR1 WSHSY, CDR2 SAAADI. V lost 6 bases and J lost 0, with 18 bases in between. The CDR3 spells CASRKWTLRDSGNTIYF. The CDR3 DNA is TGCGCCAGCAGAAAATGGACACTCAGGGACTCTGGAAACACCATATATTTT.

The J gene is TRBJ1-4, the V gene TRBV6-5, with no clear D. Germline assignment: CDR1 MNHEY and CDR2 SVGAGI. Trimming took off 5 bases at V and 0 bases at J, with 4 bases between the two ends. The CDR3 sequence is 13 residues long. In DNA form, the CDR3 reads TGTGCCAGCAGTCTAGCAACTAATGAAAAACTGTTTTTT. Translation gives CASSLATNEKLFF.

This rearrangement joins TRBV19 to TRBJ2-7; TRBD1 matches 8 bases. Germline lookup yields CDR1 LNHDA and CDR2 SQIVND (reference sequence). The V segment lost 4 bases and the J segment 7 bases; nucleotides outside the gene matches: 9. The length of the CDR3 is 14 residues. The CDR3 DNA follows: TGTGCCAGTAGTAGCCCCCAAAACAGGGGGGAGCAGTACTTC. It translates to CASSSPQNRGEQYF.

On this clone itself: One end of the junction fails to match germline, which may point to a read error. V is TRBV5-1 and J is TRBJ2-6; a possible D gene is TRBD2 (6 bases). The germline V gene encodes CDR1 SGHRS and CDR2 YFSETQ. This CDR3 has 15 amino acids. The CDR3 here is CASSLGGAGANGLTF. The CDR3 nucleotides are TGCGCCAGCAGCCTCGGAGGGGCTGGGGCCAACGGCCTGACTTTC. Variable domain in full (rest from reference TRBV5-1 and TRBJ2-6): KAGVTQTPRYLIKTRGQQVTLSCSPISGHRSVSWYQQTPGQGLQFLFEYFSETQRNKGNFPGRFSGRQFSNSRSEMNVSTLELGDSALYLCASSLGGAGANGLTFGAGSRLTVL.

This chain joins TRBV28 and TRBJ2-3; 7 bases are a match to TRBD1. After removal of 3 bases from V and 6 bases from J, the junction contained 9 bases not matched to a gene. The length of the CDR3 is 15 residues. Per germline, CDR1 MDHEN and CDR2 SYDVKM. CDR3 in DNA: TGTGCCAGCAGTTTGGTGACAGGGTCTGCGGATACGCAGTATTTT. Encoded protein: CASSLVTGSADTQYF.

The V and J genes are TRBV18 and TRBJ2-1; D perhaps matches TRBD2 (6 bases). The CDR3 length is 14 residues. Trimming took off 3 bases at V and 9 bases at J, with 15 bases between the two ends. Per the germline V gene, CDR1 is KGHSH and CDR2 is LQKENI. The DNA of the CDR3 is TGTGCCAGCTCACCCCTGCGGGAAGACCCTGAGCAGTTCTTC. The encoded protein is CASSPLREDPEQFF.

The chain carries TRBV2 and TRBJ1-1; 9 bases are a match to TRBD1. V dropped 6 bases and J dropped 0; count of bases not matched to a gene: 11. Germline CDR1 SNHLY, CDR2 FYNNEI. The CDR3 sequence is 17 residues long. CDR3 sequence (DNA): TGTGCCAGCAGGCCAGGACAGGGGATTGGTATGAACACTGAAGCTTTCTTT. It translates to CASRPGQGIGMNTEAFF.

DNA for the CDR3: TGCGCCAGCAGCATCCTTAGCGGGAGGGCCACAGATACGCAGTATTTT. This sequence encodes CASSILSGRATDTQYF. The genes are TRBV5-1 and TRBJ2-3; TRBD2 matches 11 bases. The germline V gene has CDR1 SGHRS and CDR2 YFSETQ. The CDR3 runs 16 residues. V gave up 4 bases and J gave up 2 bases; unmatched junction bases: 6. The variable domain in full, completed from reference TRBV5-1 and TRBJ2-3, reads KAGVTQTPRYLIKTRGQQVTLSCSPISGHRSVSWYQQTPGQGLQFLFEYFSETQRNKGNFPGRFSGRQFSNSRSEMNVSTLELGDSALYLCASSILSGRATDTQYFGPGTRLTVL.

This chain joins TRBV4-1 and TRBJ2-2, with D possibly TRBD1 on 5 matching bases. The length of the CDR3 is 16 residues. Deletions cut 0 bases from V and 9 bases from J, with 17 bases between. CDR1 and CDR2 (germline): MGHRA, YSYEKL. Written as DNA, the CDR3 is TGCGCCAGCAGCCAAGACCTCACAGGAATCCCCAGGGAGCTGTTTTTT. Amino acid sequence: CASSQDLTGIPRELFF.

The chain employs TRBV6-6 and TRBJ2-7, with 8 bases lining up with TRBD2. With V trimmed by 4 bases and J by 4 bases, 9 bases remained unmatched. The CDR3 consists of 15 residues. Germline V gene lookup returns CDR1 MNHNY and CDR2 SVGAGI (reference sequence). CDR3 residues: CASSSFGTSGYEQYF. The CDR3 nucleotides are TGTGCCAGCAGTTCTTTTGGGACTAGTGGTTACGAGCAGTACTTC.

The V gene is TRBV10-2, the J gene TRBJ2-5; 9 bases map to TRBD1. The V segment lost 3 bases and the J segment 3 bases; nucleotides outside the gene matches: 2. CDR1 and CDR2 (germline): WSHSY, SAAADI. The CDR3 consists of 14 residues. The CDR3 reads CASSDTGGEETQYF. The CDR3 nucleotides are TGCGCCAGCAGTGATACAGGGGGCGAAGAGACCCAGTACTTC.

The chain recombines TRBV9 with TRBJ1-1; the D gene is possibly TRBD1 (6 bases). The ends were cut back, 0 bases at V and 4 bases at J, with 10 bases in the middle. From germline, CDR1 is SGDLS and CDR2 YYNGEE. There are 14 residues in the CDR3. The CDR3 coding sequence is TGTGCCAGCAGCGTAGCAGGGGAGAGCACTGAAGCTTTCTTT. Protein product: CASSVAGESTEAFF.

In this sample, this clone turned up once. The chain recombines TRBV5-6 with TRBJ2-2, with 9 bases that match TRBD1. CDR3 length: 18 amino acids. The germline CDR1 and CDR2 sequences are SGHDT and YYEEEE. Trimming cost V 0 bases and J 4 bases; bases outside gene matches: 10. The CDR3 is CASSLEFLGTGSTGELFF. Here the CDR3 DNA reads TGTGCCAGCAGCTTGGAGTTCTTGGGGACAGGGAGCACCGGGGAGCTGTTTTTT.

About this clone itself: Germline is not matched at one junction end, which may reflect a read error. This chain uses TRBV28 with TRBJ1-4; D unresolved. This CDR3 has 14 residues. Per the germline V gene, CDR1 is MDHEN and CDR2 is SYDVKM. CDR3 nucleotides: TGTGCCAGCAGTTTCGGTACGGTGAGGAAAAATCTGTTTTTT. It encodes CASSFGTVRKNLFF.

This chain links TRBV4-3 with TRBJ2-2; 8 bases align to TRBD2. CDR1 is LGHNA and CDR2 is YSLEER in the germline V gene. The J segment lost 7 bases and the V segment lost 0 bases, leaving 10 bases of the junction unmatched. This CDR3 spans 17 amino acids. CDR3 DNA sequence: TGCGCCAGCAGCCAAGAGAGTCGGCTAGCGGGCCTCGGGGAGCTGTTTTTT. This encodes CASSQESRLAGLGELFF.

Notes on this clone: One end of the junction varies from germline; a read error may be responsible. This chain uses TRBV6-5 with TRBJ2-6, with D possibly TRBD2 on 6 matching bases. The CDR3 runs 15 residues. Germline V lookup: CDR1 MNHEY, CDR2 SVGAGI. CDR3 in DNA: TGTGCCAGCAGCCCGGGGGTTGACGGGGCCAACGGCCTGACTTTC. Protein: CASSPGVDGANGLTF.

The chain recombines TRBV19 with TRBJ1-5; D remains ambiguous. The CDR3 totals 15 residues. Germline V gene sequence: CDR1 LNHDA, CDR2 SQIVND (reference sequence). The V and J ends lost 0 bases and 9 bases respectively, with 15 bases between them. The CDR3 DNA follows: TGTGCCAGTAGTATAGATGGTGAGCCTCAATGGCCCCAGCATTTT. Its translation: CASSIDGEPQWPQHF.

CDR3 DNA: TGTGCCAGCAGTCTAGGACTAGCGGGCTACGAGCAGTACTTC. Translating it yields CASSLGLAGYEQYF. The chain joins TRBV6-5 to TRBJ2-7; 11 bases fit TRBD2. Germline assignment: CDR1 MNHEY and CDR2 SVGAGI. The CDR3 contains 14 residues. The trim removed 5 bases at V and 3 bases at J, leaving 3 bases unmatched.

The rearrangement uses TRBV27 and TRBJ2-2, with D unclear. The germline CDR1 and CDR2 sequences are MNHEY and SMNVEV (reference sequence). V lost 4 bases, J lost 5 bases, and 8 bases lay in between. The CDR3 is made up of 13 amino acids. The CDR3 region has the DNA TGTGCCAGCAGTTCCAGGAATACCGGGGAGCTGTTTTTT. It specifies CASSSRNTGELFF.

The chain is built from TRBV12-5 and TRBJ2-1, with D possibly matching TRBD2 (6 bases). There are 16 residues in the CDR3. Germline V CDR1 and CDR2: LGHNT, FRNRAP. Trimming took 1 base from V and 7 from J, leaving 17 bases between them. The CDR3 DNA reads as TGTGCTAGTGGTTTGGGCATCGGGAGTTCAAGGAATGAGCAGTTCTTC. As protein: CASGLGIGSSRNEQFF. Full variable domain (rest looked up from reference TRBV12-5 and TRBJ2-1): DARVTQTPRHKVTEMGQEVTMRCQPILGHNTVFWYRQTMMQGLELLAYFRNRAPLDDSGMPKDRFSAEMPDATLATLKIQPSEPRDSAVYFCASGLGIGSSRNEQFFGPGTRLTVL.

Here the CDR3 reads CASSRRGDRVNTEAFF. DNA of the CDR3: TGTGCCAGCAGCCGTAGGGGGGACAGAGTGAACACTGAAGCTTTCTTT. The V call is TRBV9, the J call TRBJ1-1; 7 bases agree with TRBD1. Germline loops: CDR1 SGDLS, CDR2 YYNGEE. Trimming removed 4 bases from V and 0 bases from J; junction bases left unmatched: 9. The CDR3 extends over 16 amino acids.

This sequence joins TRBV5-4 and TRBJ2-5; 12 bases fit TRBD2. This CDR3 spans 15 amino acids. After removal of 1 base from V and 3 bases from J, the junction contained 1 base not matched to a gene. Germline V lookup: CDR1 SGHNT, CDR2 YYREEE (reference sequence). The CDR3 is CASSLRLAGEETQYF. As DNA, the CDR3 is TGTGCCAGCAGCTTGAGACTAGCGGGGGAAGAGACCCAGTACTTC.

The gene calls are TRBV4-3 and TRBJ1-3; no definite D call. The CDR3 loop spans 17 amino acids. Trimming removed 0 bases from V and 0 bases from J, with 12 bases in between. Germline CDR1 and CDR2: LGHNA and YSLEER. CDR3 amino acids: CASSQDFEGVSGNTIYF. The CDR3, as DNA: TGCGCCAGCAGCCAAGATTTTGAGGGCGTCTCTGGAAACACCATATATTTT.

Concerning this clone itself: Other DNA sequences of this sample code for an identical CDR3. This sequence joins TRBV9 and TRBJ1-3; D unclear. CDR1 is SGDLS and CDR2 is YYNGEE in the germline V gene. There are 14 residues in the CDR3. Trimming took 0 bases from V and 4 from J, leaving 8 bases between them. CDR3 sequence: CASSVATGGNTIYF. CDR3 nucleotides: TGTGCCAGCAGCGTAGCTACGGGGGGAAACACCATATATTTT.

The chain is built from TRBV27 and TRBJ1-4, with 10 bases identical to TRBD1. The CDR3 loop spans 15 amino acids. With 3 bases clipped from V and 8 bases from J, the junction kept 6 bases outside the gene matches. Germline loops: CDR1 MNHEY, CDR2 SMNVEV (reference sequence). CDR3 amino acids: CASSFLTGGEEKLFF. CDR3 DNA sequence: TGTGCCAGCAGTTTCCTGACAGGGGGCGAAGAAAAACTGTTTTTT.

This sequence joins TRBV5-1 and TRBJ1-2; D is unclear. CDR1 SGHRS and CDR2 YFSETQ come from the germline V gene. V was trimmed by 0 bases and J by 6 bases, leaving 12 bases between them. The CDR3 loop spans 14 amino acids. The chain's CDR3 is CASSLGRPSDGYTF. The CDR3 DNA follows: TGCGCCAGCAGCTTGGGCAGGCCGTCGGATGGCTACACCTTC.

This chain uses TRBV4-1 with TRBJ1-5; 8 nucleotides agree with TRBD1. Germline lookup yields CDR1 MGHRA and CDR2 YSYEKL. Trimming at V came to 4 bases and at J to 9 bases, leaving 14 bases not matched to a gene. The CDR3 is 16 amino acids. The CDR3 nucleotides are TGCGCCAGCAGCCCACCGGGACAGGCCCCGAATGGGCCCCAGCATTTT. Amino acid sequence: CASSPPGQAPNGPQHF.

The rearrangement links TRBV5-1 to TRBJ2-3; a weak D match, TRBD2 (6 bases). In germline, CDR1 is SGHRS, CDR2 YFSETQ. The V end lost 0 bases, the J end lost 0 bases, and 14 bases lay between the germline ends. The CDR3 is made up of 17 amino acids. CDR3 DNA sequence: TGCGCCAGCAGCTTGGCGGGTTTGCGGGGCAGCACAGATACGCAGTATTTT. The encoded protein is CASSLAGLRGSTDTQYF.

The chain couples TRBV7-6 to TRBJ2-3; TRBD2 agrees at 7 bases. The V gene end was trimmed by 1 base and the J gene end by 0 bases; junction bases not matched to a gene: 4. Germline values: CDR1 SGHVS, CDR2 FNYEAQ. The CDR3 spans 16 residues. In DNA, the CDR3 is TGTGCCAGCAGCTTAGAGCGGCGGGGGAGCACAGATACGCAGTATTTT. It codes for CASSLERRGSTDTQYF.

The gene calls are TRBV5-1 and TRBJ2-2; 9 positions match TRBD1. The CDR3 is made up of 16 amino acids. Per germline, CDR1 SGHRS and CDR2 YFSETQ. V gave up 4 bases and J gave up 1 base; unmatched junction bases: 5. CDR3 bases: TGCGCCAGCAGCCCGACAGGGGGGCGGAACACCGGGGAGCTGTTTTTT. It codes for CASSPTGGRNTGELFF.

The genes are TRBV27 and TRBJ1-1, with TRBD1 identical over 7 bases. The CDR3 consists of 16 residues. Trimming cost V 3 bases and J 1 base; bases outside gene matches: 8. The germline V gene encodes CDR1 MNHEY and CDR2 SMNVEV (reference sequence). CDR3 DNA: TGTGCCAGCAGTTTGGTGAGGGGGCGCAGGAACACTGAAGCTTTCTTT. It specifies CASSLVRGRRNTEAFF.

Comments on this clone: One end of the junction varies from germline; a read error may be responsible. The chain has TRBV9 and TRBJ2-6, with D tentatively TRBD1 (6 bases). CDR1 and CDR2 (germline): SGDLS, YYNGEE. The CDR3 covers 20 residues. CDR3 in amino acids: CASSTARTEEKSSGANGLTF. The CDR3 DNA reads TGTGCCAGCAGCACAGCCCGGACAGAAGAGAAGAGCTCTGGGGCCAACGGCCTGACTTTC.